Only a few counts were recorded for the clone carrying this TCR beta chain. No antigen is known for it. These data belong to a study of cytomegalovirus exposure and HLA in healthy donors. Study results and caveats: Later analysis reportedly placed an Asian-associated ancestry cluster below the roughly 700-donor mean in N-insertions.

Trimming took off 7 bases at V and 6 bases at J, with 16 bases between the two ends. There are 14 residues in the CDR3. The germline gives CDR1 MNHEY, CDR2 SMNVEV (reference sequence). The PCR was carried out with 60 Vbeta primers and 13 Jbeta primers. Sequencing was performed with immunoSEQ multiplex PCR; in TCRdb, only in-frame clones are kept and a portion is missing. The data show approximately 120,000 clones, with about three quarters seen just once and 12% held by the top ten. This rearrangement joins TRBV27 to TRBJ2-1, with D unresolved. The sample taken for sequencing was PBMCs. The source is a woman aged 35 to 49 in good health and CMV-seropositive. The CDR3 DNA reads as TGTGCCAGCATTCTCGTGTTTGGGCTCAATGAGCAGTTCTTC. This translates into CASILVFGLNEQFF.